A selection of T cell receptor beta chains follows, all from one sample in a study of blood T cell repertoires in COVID-19. Some clones are missing from TCRdb's copy, which holds only in-frame ones; the method was immunoSEQ multiplex PCR. The sample carries about 150,000 clones, roughly nine tenths recorded once. Specimen: peripheral blood. The receptor source for this set is a man over 45 with acute or convalescent COVID-19. Both conserved end residues are part of each CDR3. A D gene is named only where the DNA matches it firmly. Rows may omit the clone size; those that give it use once, few, many or a size class.

cdr3_length j_call v_call d_call clone_size cdr3_nt cdr3_aa
14 TRBJ1-4 TRBV19 NA once TGTGCCAGTAGTAGACAGCGTTCTAATGAAAAACTGTTTTTT CASSRQRSNEKLFF
14 TRBJ2-1 TRBV7-9 NA NA TGTGCCGGAAAAGACGGAGGTTTCTACAATGAGCAGTTCTTC CAGKDGGFYNEQFF
15 TRBJ1-3 TRBV30 NA NA TGTGCCTGGAGAACCGGGCCAGGGGCTGGAAACACCATATATTTT CAWRTGPGAGNTIYF
9 TRBJ1-4 TRBV28 NA NA TGTGCCGTCGGTGAAAAACTGTTTTTT CAVGEKLFF
13 TRBJ2-4 TRBV9 NA NA TGTGCCAGCAGCCCAAACAGGGAGAACATTCAGTACTTC CASSPNRENIQYF
15 TRBJ2-1 TRBV7-2 NA NA TGTGCCAGCAGCTTAGACGTGAGCTCCTACAATGAGCAGTTCTTC CASSLDVSSYNEQFF
13 TRBJ2-2 TRBV12-3/TRBV12-4 TRBD1 NA TGTGCCAGCAGTTCAGGGGGCTTCGGGGAGCTGTTTTTT CASSSGGFGELFF
15 TRBJ1-6 TRBV28 NA NA TGTGCCAGCAGTCCCCTACAGGGCCAGGGTTCACCCCTCCACTTT CASSPLQGQGSPLHF
15 TRBJ2-7 TRBV5-8 TRBD2 once TGTGCCAGCAGCTTGGGACTAGCGGGAGCCTACGAGCAGTACTTC CASSLGLAGAYEQYF
15 TRBJ2-1 TRBV2 TRBD2 NA TGTGCCAGCAGTCCCGCGGGGGGGCCTTGGGCTGAGCAGTTCTTC CASSPAGGPWAEQFF
15 TRBJ2-2 TRBV7-9 NA NA TGTGCCAGCAGCTCCCCAACGCGAGGCACCGGGGAGCTGTTTTTT CASSSPTRGTGELFF
17 TRBJ2-3 TRBV15 NA NA TGTGCCACCAGTGAGGGGGGGACTGTCATGGGCACAGATACGCAGTATTTT CATSEGGTVMGTDTQYF
20 TRBJ2-2 TRBV30 NA NA TGTGCCTGGACGCGGGTGTGGAGGGACTCGTTATTCGGACCCACCGGGGAGCTGTTTTTT CAWTRVWRDSLFGPTGELFF
15 TRBJ2-2 TRBV5-5 NA NA TGTGCCAGCAGCTTGGGCGGGGTCTTCACCGGGGAGCTGTTTTTT CASSLGGVFTGELFF
13 TRBJ1-6 TRBV6-5 NA NA TGTGCCAGCAGTTACGCCGACAGGTATAACCTCCACTTT CASSYADRYNLHF
13 TRBJ1-6 TRBV30 NA few TGTGCCTGGGGGGGGGCTCATAATTCACCCCTCCACTTT CAWGGAHNSPLHF
15 TRBJ1-5 TRBV7-2 TRBD1 NA TGTGCCAGCAGCCTAGGACAGGGGAGCAATCAGCCCCAGCATTTT CASSLGQGSNQPQHF
14 TRBJ2-3 TRBV6-2/TRBV6-3 NA NA TGTGCCAGCAGTTACTATACAGCAACAGATACGCAGTATTTT CASSYYTATDTQYF
16 TRBJ2-1 TRBV7-2 TRBD1 NA TGTGCCAGCAGCGTCTCCGGGACAGGAAGGGGGTATGAGCAGTTCTTC CASSVSGTGRGYEQFF
16 TRBJ1-2 TRBV9 NA once TGTGCCAGCAGCGTACTCGGAAAGTCAGACGCGGGTGGCTACACCTTC CASSVLGKSDAGGYTF
16 TRBJ1-1 TRBV30 NA NA TGTGCCTGGACTGGGCAGGGTCTTTTTGGGTACACTGAAGCTTTCTTT CAWTGQGLFGYTEAFF
15 TRBJ2-7 TRBV5-1 NA NA TGCGCCAGCAGCCGTAACACAGGACCCACCTACGAGCAGTACTTC CASSRNTGPTYEQYF
15 TRBJ1-1 TRBV4-1 NA NA TGCGCCAGCAGCCAAGGTTTACAGGGAAATACTGAAGCTTTCTTT CASSQGLQGNTEAFF
15 TRBJ2-3 TRBV5-1 NA NA TGCGCCAGCAGCTTAGCGGATACTAGCACAGATACGCAGTATTTT CASSLADTSTDTQYF
16 TRBJ2-3 TRBV12-5 TRBD2 once TGTGCTAGTGGTTTGGCGGGGCGGGAGAGCACAGATACGCAGTATTTT CASGLAGRESTDTQYF
14 TRBJ2-3 TRBV24-1 NA NA TGTGCCACCAGTGATCGGACTCCTACAGATACGCAGTATTTT CATSDRTPTDTQYF
12 TRBJ2-1 TRBV10-3 TRBD1 NA TGTGCCACCGACAGGGGGCAGGGTGAGCAGTTCTTC CATDRGQGEQFF
18 TRBJ2-1 TRBV7-6 TRBD1 NA TGTGCCAGCAGCCCCATGAGGATGACAGGGAACTCCTACAATGAGCAGTTCTTC CASSPMRMTGNSYNEQFF
17 TRBJ1-2 TRBV5-1 TRBD1 NA TGCGCCAGCAGCTCGGGGGTAGGGGGCGCCAAAAACTATGGCTACACCTTC CASSSGVGGAKNYGYTF
14 TRBJ1-2 TRBV27 NA once TGTGCCAGCAGTTTTCGGGGGAAAGACTATGGCTACACCTTC CASSFRGKDYGYTF
14 TRBJ2-7 TRBV4-2 NA few TGTGCCAGCAGCCAAGAACGGGTCTCCTACGAGCAGTACTTC CASSQERVSYEQYF
13 TRBJ2-5 TRBV2 TRBD1 NA TGTGCCAGCAGAGGGACAGCACAAGAGACCCAGTACTTC CASRGTAQETQYF
13 TRBJ2-1 TRBV19 TRBD2 NA TGTGCCAGTAGCCCACGCCACCTAGCGGGAGAATTCTTC CASSPRHLAGEFF
18 TRBJ1-6 TRBV14 TRBD1 NA TGTGCCAGCAGCCAAGATTGGACAGGGAGCTCCTATAATTCACCCCTCCACTTT CASSQDWTGSSYNSPLHF
16 TRBJ2-2 TRBV27 TRBD1 NA TGTGCCAGCACCCCCTTCGGACAGGGGGCATCCGGGGAGCTGTTTTTT CASTPFGQGASGELFF
15 TRBJ1-4 TRBV6-5 NA NA TGTGCCAGCAGTTACTCCCCGGGTCCGTACGAAAAACTGTTTTTT CASSYSPGPYEKLFF
18 TRBJ1-1 TRBV13 TRBD1 NA TGTGCCAGCAGCTTAGGCCTCCATACAGGGGGCTTGAACACTGAAGCTTTCTTT CASSLGLHTGGLNTEAFF
15 TRBJ1-2 TRBV6-6 TRBD1 NA TGTGCCAGCAGTTCGGGACAGGGGAAGAACTATGGCTACACCTTC CASSSGQGKNYGYTF
13 TRBJ2-3 TRBV28 TRBD1 NA TGTGCCAGTGGGACAGGGGGGACAGATACGCAGTATTTT CASGTGGTDTQYF
12 TRBJ2-1 TRBV7-3 TRBD1 NA TGTGCCAGCAGCCATCAGGGGGCCGAGCAGTTCTTC CASSHQGAEQFF
15 TRBJ2-1 TRBV5-1 TRBD2 NA TGCGCCAGCAGACCACTAGCGGGAGGGCCAAATGAGCAGTTCTTC CASRPLAGGPNEQFF
13 TRBJ1-5 TRBV10-3 NA NA TGTGCCATCACGGGAGACATAAATCAGCCCCAGCATTTT CAITGDINQPQHF
17 TRBJ2-3 TRBV5-1 TRBD2 NA TGCGCCAGCAGCCTTAACCCTAGCGGGGGGGTAATGGATACGCAGTATTTT CASSLNPSGGVMDTQYF
15 TRBJ2-1 TRBV27 TRBD1 NA TGTGCCAGCAGTTTATCCGGGACAGCCTACAATGAGCAGTTCTTC CASSLSGTAYNEQFF
17 TRBJ2-3 TRBV3-1/TRBV3-2 TRBD2 once TGTGCCAGCAGCCAAGATTGGGCTAGCGGGACGGGAGATACGCAGTATTTT CASSQDWASGTGDTQYF
14 TRBJ2-3 TRBV6-4 TRBD2 NA TGTGCCAGCAGTGAAGGACTAGCGGGTGATACGCAGTATTTT CASSEGLAGDTQYF
16 TRBJ2-5 TRBV2 NA few TGTGCCAGCACCCGGGGTCTGGGGGGGGCCTTAGAGACCCAGTACTTC CASTRGLGGALETQYF
15 TRBJ2-3 TRBV7-3 NA NA TGTGCCAGCAGCTTATCTCCTACTAGCACAGATACGCAGTATTTT CASSLSPTSTDTQYF
16 TRBJ2-7 TRBV6-5 TRBD1 NA TGTGCCAGCAGTTCCCGGACAGGGCGGATCATCCACGAGCAGTACTTC CASSSRTGRIIHEQYF
13 TRBJ2-5 TRBV18 NA NA TGTGCCAGCTCAGAGCTTTCCCAAGAGACCCAGTACTTC CASSELSQETQYF
16 TRBJ2-5 TRBV6-1 TRBD2 NA TGTGCCAGCAGTGAAGTACTAAGCGGGAAGGGGGAGACCCAGTACTTC CASSEVLSGKGETQYF